This TCR beta chain appears in the sequencing data of a study of control samples from healthy donors and cancer patients. V lost 5 bases to trimming and J lost 4 bases, with 20 bases between them. CDR1 and CDR2 (germline): MNHNY, SVGAGI (reference sequence). The CDR3 loop spans 16 amino acids. TCRdb keeps only in-frame clones here, not all; method: immunoSEQ multiplex PCR. Among about 140,000 clones listed, 70% to 90% were seen once. The rearrangement links TRBV6-6 to TRBJ1-2; D might be TRBD1 (5 bases). The sample was blood. The clonotype originates from a man aged 18 to 35 in good health. The CDR3 DNA reads TGTGCCAGCAGTCCGGGACCACAGGAGCCTACCTATGGCTACACCTTC. Translation gives CASSPGPQEPTYGYTF.